Following are 19 T cell receptor beta chains from one sample sequenced in a study of cytomegalovirus exposure and HLA in healthy donors. Use of 60 Vbeta and 13 Jbeta primers characterized the PCR. Only in-frame clones appear in the TCRdb table, and some are missing; sequencing was by immunoSEQ multiplex PCR. The sample carries some 150,000 clones, 55% to 70% recorded once. The sample was PBMCs. These receptors were collected from a woman younger than 45 in good health and CMV-seropositive.

The rearrangement uses TRBV10-3 and TRBJ2-3; TRBD1 aligns across 8 bases. V shed 10 bases, J shed 1 base, and the junction held 13 bases outside the gene matches. The CDR3 runs 16 residues. Germline CDR1 is ENHRY and CDR2 is SYGVKD. The CDR3 DNA sequence: TGTGCCACACAGGGGGTTGGCGGGGAGCGCACAGATACGCAGTATTTT. Its translation is CATQGVGGERTDTQYF.

The chain recombines TRBV29-1 with TRBJ1-2; D is perhaps TRBD1 (5 bases). From germline, CDR1 is SQVTM and CDR2 ANQGSEA. This CDR3 contains 12 residues. Trimming cost V 5 bases and J 7 bases, with 14 bases left between them. The CDR3 nucleotides read TGCAGCGTTCATACCCAGGGAATTGGCTACACCTTC. As protein: CSVHTQGIGYTF.

Note on this clone: An end of the junction differs from the germline gene, which may be a read error. The J gene is TRBJ1-1, the V gene TRBV6-5; D remains unclear. The germline V gene encodes CDR1 MNHEY and CDR2 SVGAGI. The CDR3 extends over 13 amino acids. This CDR3 reads CAGSTTSRLEAFF. Here the CDR3 DNA reads TGTGCCGGCAGTACTACGTCTCGATTGGAGGCTTTCTTT.

The CDR3 bases are TGTGCCAGCAGCTTAGGGGTCGGGGGGTCACACGCTACGCAGTATTTT. It is translated as CASSLGVGGSHATQYF. The chain has TRBV7-6 and TRBJ2-3; 7 nucleotides match TRBD2. The CDR3 sequence is 16 residues long. Per germline, CDR1 SGHVS and CDR2 FNYEAQ. V trimming: 1 base; J trimming: 8 bases; junction bases outside the gene matches: 12.

This chain connects TRBV28 to TRBJ1-3; TRBD1 might be the D (6 bases). The ends were cut back, 8 bases at V and 0 bases at J, with 14 bases in the middle. The CDR3 runs to 15 residues. CDR1 is MDHEN, CDR2 SYDVKM, per germline. The CDR3 is CASSTVRGSGNTIYF. CDR3 DNA sequence: TGTGCCAGCTCCACCGTCAGGGGCTCTGGAAACACCATATATTTT.

The count of this clone is one. The chain carries TRBV5-4 and TRBJ1-2; 7 bases line up with TRBD1. Per the germline V gene, CDR1 is SGHNT and CDR2 is YYREEE (reference sequence). Germline trimming cut 3 bases from V and 4 bases from J; bases unmatched to any gene: 6. CDR3 size: 14 residues. For the CDR3, the DNA is TGTGCCAGCAGCTATGACAGGGCGGGCTATGGCTACACCTTC. Encoded protein: CASSYDRAGYGYTF.

This chain joins TRBV6-6 and TRBJ1-5; possible D gene TRBD1, 5 bases. Germline V gene lookup returns CDR1 MNHNY and CDR2 SVGAGI (reference sequence). The CDR3 sequence is 13 residues long. V lost 6 bases and J 6 bases, leaving 12 bases between the germline ends. CDR3 in amino acids: CASSQGGVQPQHF. CDR3 coding DNA: TGTGCCAGCAGCCAGGGTGGGGTTCAGCCCCAGCATTTT.

This rearrangement joins TRBV18 to TRBJ1-5; no definite D call. V lost 4 bases to trimming and J lost 2 bases, with 12 bases between them. The CDR3 covers 15 residues. CDR1 KGHSH and CDR2 LQKENI come from the germline V gene. This CDR3 is CASSLGAGGNQPQHF. CDR3 coding DNA: TGTGCCAGCTCACTTGGTGCAGGCGGCAATCAGCCCCAGCATTTT.

This clone came up once. The chain employs TRBV29-1 and TRBJ1-1; D remains unclear. V gave up 4 bases and J gave up 0 bases, with 15 bases separating them. The CDR3 has 15 amino acids. CDR1 and CDR2 from the germline V gene are SQVTM and ANQGSEA. The CDR3 sequence is CSVGPGMAMNTEAFF. The CDR3 nucleotides are TGCAGCGTTGGACCGGGAATGGCAATGAACACTGAAGCTTTCTTT.

This rearrangement joins TRBV5-1 to TRBJ2-7; the D gene is possibly TRBD2 (5 bases). Germline CDR1 and CDR2: SGHRS and YFSETQ. V dropped 0 bases and J dropped 3 bases, with 10 bases sitting between them. The CDR3 consists of 14 residues. CDR3 in amino acids: CASSLEAVNYEQYF. For the CDR3, the DNA is TGCGCCAGCAGCTTGGAAGCGGTCAACTACGAGCAGTACTTC.

CDR3 residues: CASNLATSESTDTQYF. The CDR3 DNA reads as TGTGCCAGCAATCTGGCGACTAGCGAAAGCACAGATACGCAGTATTTT. The chain has TRBV2 and TRBJ2-3, with TRBD2 matching 8 bases. There are 16 residues in the CDR3. Germline V gene data show CDR1 as SNHLY and CDR2 as FYNNEI. V lost 7 bases and J lost 0; bases outside the gene matches: 9.

The chain recombines TRBV5-1 with TRBJ2-3, with TRBD2 identical over 10 bases. V gave up 1 base and J gave up 3 bases; unmatched junction bases: 5. CDR1 and CDR2 from the germline V gene are SGHRS and YFSETQ. The CDR3 totals 16 residues. The CDR3 nucleotides are TGCGCCAGCAGCTTGAGGCTAGCGGGAGAAACAGATACGCAGTATTTT. It encodes CASSLRLAGETDTQYF.

This chain uses TRBV13 with TRBJ2-3, with 13 bases fitting TRBD2. CDR3 length: 15 amino acids. Per germline, CDR1 PRHDT and CDR2 FYEKMQ (reference sequence). The J segment lost 4 bases and the V segment lost 5 bases, leaving 3 bases of the junction unmatched. DNA for the CDR3: TGTGCCAGCAGCAAGACTAGCGGGAGGTCAGATACGCAGTATTTT. Protein: CASSKTSGRSDTQYF. Based on the CDR3 plus reference TRBV13 and TRBJ2-3, the full variable domain is AAGVIQSPRHLIKEKRETATLKCYPIPRHDTVYWYQQGPGQDPQFLISFYEKMQSDKGSIPDRFSAQQFSDYHSELNMSSLELGDSALYFCASSKTSGRSDTQYFGPGTRLTVL.

The chain employs TRBV10-3 and TRBJ2-3; the match to TRBD2 covers 10 bases. The germline CDR1 and CDR2 sequences are ENHRY and SYGVKD. The junction had 7 bases not matched to a gene; V was cut back by 10 bases and J by 0 bases. The CDR3 consists of 15 residues. CDR3: CASSGGMTSTDTQYF. In DNA form, the CDR3 reads TGTGCCAGTAGCGGGGGGATGACTAGCACAGATACGCAGTATTTT.

J is TRBJ1-5 and V is TRBV19; 7 bases align to TRBD1. The CDR3 length is 17 residues. V shed 1 base, J shed 8 bases, and the junction held 14 bases outside the gene matches. Germline V CDR1 and CDR2: LNHDA, SQIVND (reference sequence). CDR3 in amino acids: CASSIVRTGSRTEPQHF. The CDR3 DNA follows: TGTGCCAGTAGTATAGTGAGGACAGGTTCAAGGACTGAGCCCCAGCATTTT.

This sequence joins TRBV7-2 and TRBJ2-7; TRBD1 aligns across 10 bases. V dropped 2 bases and J dropped 0; count of bases not matched to a gene: 4. Germline loops: CDR1 SGHTA, CDR2 FQGNSA. The CDR3 extends over 16 amino acids. DNA of the CDR3: TGTGCCAGCAGCTTACTCCGGGACAGGGGCTCCTACGAGCAGTACTTC. Translated: CASSLLRDRGSYEQYF.

The chain couples TRBV6-6 to TRBJ1-6, with 7 bases lining up with TRBD1. Per germline, CDR1 MNHNY and CDR2 SVGAGI (reference sequence). Germline trimming cut 6 bases from V and 4 bases from J; bases unmatched to any gene: 3. The CDR3 runs to 14 residues. The CDR3 DNA is TGTGCCAGCAGCATACAGGGGTATAATTCACCCCTCCACTTT. Translating it yields CASSIQGYNSPLHF.

V and J are TRBV5-1 and TRBJ2-3; 7 nucleotides line up with TRBD2. This CDR3 is built from 16 residues. V shed 0 bases, J shed 1 base, and the junction held 5 bases outside the gene matches. The V gene's germline CDR1 is SGHRS and CDR2 YFSETQ. In DNA form, the CDR3 reads TGCGCCAGCAGCTTGGCCTTGCTAGCGGGCACAGATACGCAGTATTTT. It codes for CASSLALLAGTDTQYF. Full variable domain (missing parts from reference TRBV5-1 and TRBJ2-3): KAGVTQTPRYLIKTRGQQVTLSCSPISGHRSVSWYQQTPGQGLQFLFEYFSETQRNKGNFPGRFSGRQFSNSRSEMNVSTLELGDSALYLCASSLALLAGTDTQYFGPGTRLTVL.

The chain is built from TRBV27 and TRBJ2-3; a possible D gene is TRBD2 (5 bases). Trimming cost V 5 bases and J 1 base, with 10 bases left between them. CDR3 length: 14 amino acids. CDR1 is MNHEY, CDR2 SMNVEV, per germline (reference sequence). CDR3 sequence reads: CASSLYGGTDTQYF. CDR3 bases: TGTGCCAGCAGTCTTTACGGGGGCACAGATACGCAGTATTTT.